Sequencing of this T cell receptor beta chain was carried out in a study of blood T cell repertoires in COVID-19. Turning to the study itself: Samples representing acute and convalescent COVID-19 were sourced from the United States, Italy and Spain. PBMCs, B-cell-depleted T cells, or T cells provided the cDNA or gDNA that made up the material.

Original processing methods: From reference gene primer amplification, estimates of nucleated cell counts were derived. Sequencing used immunoSEQ multiplex PCR; TCRdb keeps in-frame clones, though not all of them. That table gives V, J and clone size, and the DNA gave D and trimming. The sample holds roughly 55,000 clones, approximately 78% seen once. Germline loops: CDR1 SGHRS, CDR2 YFSETQ. Trimming removed 2 bases from V and 7 bases from J, with 12 bases in between. This CDR3 comprises 13 residues. The sequence came from a man older than 75 with acute or convalescent COVID-19. The chain is built from TRBV5-1 and TRBJ1-2; maybe TRBD1 (6 bases). The sample comprised peripheral blood. This chain's CDR3 is CASSFETGLGYTF. CDR3 bases: TGCGCCAGCAGCTTCGAAACAGGGCTTGGCTACACCTTC.